This is a list of T cell receptor beta chains from one sample in a study of blood T cell repertoires in COVID-19. Profiled with immunoSEQ multiplex PCR; TCRdb holds only in-frame clones, not every one. The sample carries around 330,000 clones, about 89% recorded once. The source material was PBMCs or T cells enriched from blood (not recorded which). These receptors were collected from a woman between 35 and 50 years old who had recovered from COVID-19. Each CDR3 is given with its conserved first and last residue. Fields, in order: D gene, J gene, V gene, clone size, CDR3 DNA, CDR3 protein. The D gene is left open where the match is weak. Expanded clones are given a class, and other clones once, few, many or no size at all.

TRBD1	TRBJ1-1	TRBV2	.	TGTGCCAGCAGTGAAAACAGGGGCACTGAAGCTTTCTTT	CASSENRGTEAFF
.	TRBJ2-2	TRBV11-3	once	TGTGCCAGCAGCGCCCCCGGGGTGGGCGGGGAGCTGTTTTTT	CASSAPGVGGELFF
.	TRBJ1-5	TRBV7-2	.	TGTGCCAGCAGCTTTCGGGGTCAGCCCCAGCATTTT	CASSFRGQPQHF
TRBD1	TRBJ2-2	TRBV27	many	TGTGCCAGCAGTTCCCGGGACAGCATCGGGGAGCTGTTTTTT	CASSSRDSIGELFF
TRBD2	TRBJ2-3	TRBV5-1	.	TGCGCCAGCAGCTGGGTAGCGGGAGATACAGATACGCAGTATTTT	CASSWVAGDTDTQYF
.	TRBJ2-5	TRBV24-1	.	TGTGCCACCAGTGATCCCCAGGGCTCAAGGGAGACCCAGTACTTC	CATSDPQGSRETQYF
.	TRBJ2-4	TRBV3-1/TRBV3-2	few	TGTGCCAGCAGCCCATCCCACAGGCTCCTAGCCAAAAACATTCAGTACTTC	CASSPSHRLLAKNIQYF
TRBD1	TRBJ1-2	TRBV27	once	TGTGCCAGCAGACAACAGGGGGCAAACTATGGCTACACCTTC	CASRQQGANYGYTF
.	TRBJ1-5	TRBV19	once	TGTGCCAGTAGTATTGGCGGGGAACAGCCCCAGCATTTT	CASSIGGEQPQHF
.	TRBJ1-2	TRBV11-2	.	TGTGCCAGCAGCCTAAAAAGGTGGGGGGTTGGCTATGGCTACACCTTC	CASSLKRWGVGYGYTF
TRBD2	TRBJ2-1	TRBV4-3	.	TGCGCCAGCAGCCAAGAAGGACTAGCGGGAGTCCGGGAGCAGTTCTTC	CASSQEGLAGVREQFF
.	TRBJ1-2	TRBV30	.	TGTGCCTGGAGTGTCGGCGGCATCTATGGCTACACCTTC	CAWSVGGIYGYTF
TRBD1	TRBJ1-6	TRBV19	.	TGTGCCAGCATAACAGGGGTAGGGTCACCCCTCCACTTT	CASITGVGSPLHF
.	TRBJ1-2	TRBV28	.	TGTGCCAGCTACCAGGGTTATGGCTACACCTTC	CASYQGYGYTF
TRBD2	TRBJ2-1	TRBV5-4	.	TGTGCCAGCAGCCTTACTAGCGGGACATACAATGAGCAGTTCTTC	CASSLTSGTYNEQFF
.	TRBJ1-5	TRBV29-1	few	TGCAGCGTGGGCGCAGGGAGCAATCAGCCCCAGCATTTT	CSVGAGSNQPQHF
TRBD1	TRBJ1-1	TRBV29-1	.	TGCAGCTTTCGGGACAGTCTGTATACTGAAGCTTTCTTT	CSFRDSLYTEAFF
TRBD2	TRBJ2-3	TRBV6-5	.	TGTGCCAGCAGCCCGGGACTAAAATCCGATACGCAGTATTTT	CASSPGLKSDTQYF
TRBD2	TRBJ2-2	TRBV28	.	TGTGCCAGCAGTTTAAGCGGGGGGACCACCGGGGAGCTGTTTTTT	CASSLSGGTTGELFF
TRBD2	TRBJ2-1	TRBV10-3	.	TGTGCCATCAGTCTTGGAGGACTAGCGGGAATAGGAGAGCAGTTCTTC	CAISLGGLAGIGEQFF
.	TRBJ1-4	TRBV5-6	.	TGTGCCAGCAGCTTACCCGGGAGGCCTAATGAAAAACTGTTTTTT	CASSLPGRPNEKLFF
.	TRBJ1-2	TRBV6-2/TRBV6-3	.	TGTGCCAGCAGTTCGTTACTATCCCTCCCCTCTGGCTATGGCTACACCTTC	CASSSLLSLPSGYGYTF
.	TRBJ2-2	TRBV9	few	TGTGCCAGTGCCGGGGGGCCCGACACCGGGGAGCTGTTTTTT	CASAGGPDTGELFF
TRBD2	TRBJ2-3	TRBV5-1	.	TGCGCCAGCAGCCCTTTAGCGGGAGTAAGCACAGATACGCAGTATTTT	CASSPLAGVSTDTQYF
TRBD1	TRBJ2-7	TRBV3-1/TRBV3-2	.	TGTGCCAGCGGCCCGACAGGGGGCTACGAGCAGTACTTC	CASGPTGGYEQYF
TRBD1	TRBJ1-1	TRBV7-2	.	TGTGCCAGCAGCGAACACAGGGGGAACACTGAAGCTTTCTTT	CASSEHRGNTEAFF
TRBD1	TRBJ2-5	TRBV27	.	TGTGCCAGCACCTGCCCCCTGTTCAGGGGGGAGACCCAGTACTTC	CASTCPLFRGETQYF
.	TRBJ2-7	TRBV7-9	few	TGTGCCAGCAGCTCCACAGATTCCAACTCCTACGAGCAGTACTTC	CASSSTDSNSYEQYF
TRBD1	TRBJ2-1	TRBV5-1	.	TGCGCCAGCAGCTATGGACAGGGTTTGAATGAGCAGTTCTTC	CASSYGQGLNEQFF
TRBD2	TRBJ2-1	TRBV27	.	TGTGCCAGCAGTTTATTTGCGGGGGGGTCGAACGAGCAGTTCTTC	CASSLFAGGSNEQFF
.	TRBJ1-2	TRBV6-5	.	TGTGCCAGCAGTTACTCGTCAACGAGATATGGCTACACCTTC	CASSYSSTRYGYTF
.	TRBJ1-3	TRBV30	few	TGTGCCTGGACCTTGGGGGGGGAACCTGGAAACACCATATATTTT	CAWTLGGEPGNTIYF
TRBD1	TRBJ1-4	TRBV9	.	TGTGCCAGCAGCGGAACCGGGACAGGGGATGAAAAACTGTTTTTT	CASSGTGTGDEKLFF
TRBD1	TRBJ2-7	TRBV24-1	.	TGTGCCACCAGCGCCGGGACAGGGTGGCACGAGCAGTACTTC	CATSAGTGWHEQYF
.	TRBJ1-4	TRBV6-6	.	TGTGCCAGCAGTTACAGGACTGGAGCAACTAATGAAAAACTGTTTTTT	CASSYRTGATNEKLFF
.	TRBJ2-1	TRBV3-1/TRBV3-2	once	TGTGCCAGCAGCCGCCTAGGTCCTGATGAGCAGTTCTTC	CASSRLGPDEQFF
.	TRBJ2-3	TRBV2	.	TGTGCCGGCGGTGTCCTAGCTTCGGATACGCAGTATTTT	CAGGVLASDTQYF
.	TRBJ1-2	TRBV28	few	TGTGCCAGCGTGGGGCCCCGAATCTACGGGCACACCTTC	CASVGPRIYGHTF
.	TRBJ1-1	TRBV7-9	.	TGTGCCAGCACCAACTCACCCCGGGCTTTCTTT	CASTNSPRAFF
TRBD1	TRBJ1-5	TRBV3-1/TRBV3-2	.	TGTGCCAGCAGCCGGATACGACAGGGCTATCAGCCCCAGCATTTT	CASSRIRQGYQPQHF